This T cell receptor (beta chain) is drawn from a study of blood T cells in healthy people across ages. Overall study results and limits: A roughly linear fall in TCR beta diversity per million T cells was seen with increasing age.

A second 7 to 11 cycle PCR used barcoded and J-beta primers. CDR3-containing paired-end reads numbered at least 2.5 million in each sample. Each CDR3 protein is one row after TCRdb ran MiXCR on the 5' RACE reads. The sample consists of 700,000 to 850,000 distinct CDR3 sequences, 35% to 40% of them appearing once. Germline V gene lookup returns CDR1 SGHAT and CDR2 FQNNGV. V dropped 5 bases and J dropped 1 base, with 9 bases sitting between them. The CDR3 has 14 residues. Sample donors were healthy Caucasian individuals that came from Russia, aged 6 to 90. The draw of peripheral blood yielded ten milliliters from each donor. This clonotype showed up just a few times. Antigen: not known. A much larger clone lies one base from this, so it may be a read error.

The chain links TRBV11-2 to TRBJ2-1; D possibly corresponds to TRBD1 (5 bases). The source is a man between 18 and 29 years old in good health. The sample was blood. The CDR3 DNA follows: TGTGCCAGCAGCGTAGGGGTTTCCTACAATGAGCAGTTCTTC. This encodes CASSVGVSYNEQFF.